This TCR beta chain emerged from a study of blood T cells in healthy people across ages. This CDR3 region has 16 residues. Germline V gene sequence: CDR1 LGHDT, CDR2 YNNKEL (reference sequence). Trimming took 1 base from V and 4 from J, leaving 14 bases between them. Investigators took 8.5 to 10 milliliters of peripheral blood from every donor. Next came a second PCR, run for roughly 6 to 11 cycles, which used a sample-barcoded 5' primer along with a J-beta primer mix. TCRdb independently ran MiXCR on the 5' RACE reads; one entry per CDR3 protein. The repertoire holds fewer than 2 million distinct CDR3 sequences, with 39% as singletons.

This chain uses TRBV3-1 with TRBJ1-5; tentative D call: TRBD1 (5 bases). The TCR originated in a human donor in good health. The specimen was blood. The CDR3 DNA follows: TGTGCCAGCAGCCAAGGGACACACTACCGAAATCAGCCCCAGCATTTT. This translates into CASSQGTHYRNQPQHF.